Presented here are 22 T cell receptor beta chains from one specimen sequenced in a study of neoadjuvant anti-PD-1 for oral cavity cancer. Assay: immunoSEQ multiplex PCR; the TCRdb copy retains only in-frame clones and omits some. The table has around 12,000 clones, more than 60% seen once. Sequences were derived from PBMCs, sampled before nivolumab (anti-PD-1) treatment. These receptors were collected from a person aged 40 to 85 with oral cavity squamous cell carcinoma.

The chain links TRBV29-1 to TRBJ2-7; tentative D call: TRBD2 (5 bases). V lost 7 bases and J 6 bases, leaving 19 bases between the germline ends. The V gene's germline CDR1 is SQVTM and CDR2 ANQGSEA. The CDR3 extends over 13 amino acids. CDR3 sequence reads: CSAIYREGVEQYF. The DNA for the CDR3 is TGCAGCGCTATCTACCGGGAAGGCGTCGAGCAGTACTTC.

J is TRBJ2-6 and V is TRBV4-1; TRBD1 matches 7 bases. The CDR3 is 17 amino acids. The V segment lost 5 bases and the J segment 0 bases; nucleotides outside the gene matches: 7. CDR1 and CDR2 (germline): MGHRA, YSYEKL. This CDR3 is CASSSRDSPSGANVLTF. For the CDR3, the DNA is TGCGCCAGCAGCTCTCGGGACAGCCCCTCTGGGGCCAACGTCCTGACTTTC.

This clone has only a few counts. The gene calls are TRBV7-2 and TRBJ1-5; tentative D call: TRBD1 (6 bases). This CDR3 has 15 residues. Deletions cut 5 bases from V and 1 base from J, with 12 bases between. Germline V lookup: CDR1 SGHTA, CDR2 FQGNSA. The CDR3 bases are TGTGCCAGCAGCCCACAGGGTATGAGCAATCAGCCCCAGCATTTT. Amino acids: CASSPQGMSNQPQHF.

The chain combines TRBV5-1 with TRBJ2-7; TRBD2 matches 12 bases. Germline lookup yields CDR1 SGHRS and CDR2 YFSETQ. The CDR3 has 15 residues. With V trimmed by 3 bases and J by 2 bases, 3 bases remained unmatched. CDR3 coding DNA: TGCGCCAGCAGCTCCGGACTAGCGGGACCCTACGAGCAGTACTTC. Its translation is CASSSGLAGPYEQYF.

This clone was counted only a few times. This chain uses TRBV6-5 with TRBJ1-4; TRBD1 aligns across 9 bases. From germline, CDR1 is MNHEY and CDR2 SVGAGI. The ends lost 0 bases at V and 7 bases at J; junction bases unmatched: 3. The CDR3 is made up of 15 amino acids. In DNA form, the CDR3 reads TGTGCCAGCAGTTACTCGGGACAGGGAAGTGAAAAACTGTTTTTT. Residues: CASSYSGQGSEKLFF.

This clone was counted a few times. The chain uses TRBV29-1 and TRBJ1-2; D not certain. The germline V gene has CDR1 SQVTM and CDR2 ANQGSEA. This CDR3 has 11 residues. V lost 6 bases, J lost 0 bases, and 5 bases lay in between. CDR3 protein: CSVGTNYGYTF. The CDR3 DNA follows: TGCAGCGTGGGAACTAACTATGGCTACACCTTC. Full variable domain (missing parts from reference TRBV29-1 and TRBJ1-2): SAVISQKPSRDICQRGTSLTIQCQVDSQVTMMFWYRQQPGQSLTLIATANQGSEATYESGFVIDKFPISRPNLTFSTLTVSNMSPEDSSIYLCSVGTNYGYTFGSGTRLTVV.

The chain uses TRBV27 and TRBJ2-5; 10 bases fit TRBD2. Unmatched junction bases numbered 4, after V lost 3 bases and J lost 0 bases. Per germline, CDR1 MNHEY and CDR2 SMNVEV (reference sequence). The CDR3 covers 16 residues. This chain's CDR3 is CASSLGTSAYQETQYF. In DNA form, the CDR3 reads TGTGCCAGCAGTTTGGGGACTAGCGCCTACCAAGAGACCCAGTACTTC.

The chain recombines TRBV20-1 with TRBJ2-3; D gene ambiguous. This CDR3 contains 11 residues. With 7 bases removed from V and 4 bases from J, the gap between germline ends came to 9 bases. Per the germline V gene, CDR1 is DFQATT and CDR2 is SNEGSKA (reference sequence). The CDR3 loop reads CSERVADTQYF. CDR3 bases: TGCAGTGAGAGAGTTGCAGATACGCAGTATTTT.

The chain couples TRBV10-3 to TRBJ2-5; 8 nucleotides line up with TRBD1. The J segment lost 7 bases and the V segment lost 3 bases, leaving 10 bases of the junction unmatched. The CDR3 contains 15 residues. Germline CDR1 and CDR2: ENHRY and SYGVKD. The CDR3 loop reads CAISENQGARGTQYF. In nucleotides, the CDR3 is TGTGCCATCAGTGAAAACCAGGGGGCCCGAGGGACCCAGTACTTC.

The CDR3 sequence: CASSYTSGIQSEQFF. CDR3 DNA sequence: TGTGCCAGCAGTTACACTAGCGGGATTCAGTCCGAGCAGTTCTTC. This sequence joins TRBV6-5 and TRBJ2-1, with TRBD2 identical over 10 bases. Germline CDR1 is MNHEY and CDR2 is SVGAGI. V shed 2 bases, J shed 10 bases, and the junction held 8 bases outside the gene matches. This CDR3 region has 15 residues.

This clone was counted between two and nine times. The genes are TRBV11-3 and TRBJ1-4; 11 bases match TRBD1. The CDR3 loop spans 17 amino acids. V shed 5 bases and J 6 bases; nucleotides not matched to a gene: 11. Per germline, CDR1 SGHNT and CDR2 YENEEA. The CDR3 DNA sequence: TGTGCCAGCAGCCGAGGGGACAGGGGGAACGGAGATGAAAAACTGTTTTTT. This encodes CASSRGDRGNGDEKLFF.

The chain carries TRBV23-1 and TRBJ2-7; the D gene is possibly TRBD1 (6 bases). TRBV23-1 is labeled an ORF, and its function is uncertain. CDR3 length: 15 amino acids. Deletions cut 3 bases from V and 1 base from J, with 13 bases between. CDR3 coding DNA: TGCGCCAGCAGTCACCTTACAGGGCATTCCTACGAGCAGTACTTC. Its translation: CASSHLTGHSYEQYF.

This clone was seen once. The chain employs TRBV5-8 and TRBJ1-2, with 9 bases that match TRBD1. Per germline, CDR1 SGHTS and CDR2 YDEGEE. There are 14 residues in the CDR3. V dropped 4 bases and J dropped 4; count of bases not matched to a gene: 5. The CDR3 reads CASSRDRAGYGYTF. CDR3 nucleotides: TGTGCCAGCAGCCGGGACAGGGCGGGCTATGGCTACACCTTC.

The J gene is TRBJ1-4, the V gene TRBV5-1; D might be TRBD1 (6 bases). The germline V gene encodes CDR1 SGHRS and CDR2 YFSETQ. The V end lost 6 bases, the J end lost 7 bases, and 13 bases lay between the germline ends. The CDR3 runs to 13 residues. CDR3 sequence: CASTGHQGEKLFF. Here the CDR3 DNA reads TGCGCCAGCACGGGACACCAAGGTGAAAAACTGTTTTTT.

The chain links TRBV7-2 to TRBJ1-2; 8 positions match TRBD1. V lost 2 bases and J lost 2; bases outside the gene matches: 7. The CDR3 extends over 16 amino acids. The V gene's germline CDR1 is SGHTA and CDR2 FQGNSA. CDR3 sequence reads: CASSLSGQGLNYGYTF. The CDR3 nucleotides are TGTGCCAGCAGCTTATCCGGACAGGGTCTAAACTATGGCTACACCTTC.

V gene TRBV28 combines with J gene TRBJ2-7; TRBD1 agrees at 9 bases. The germline gives CDR1 MDHEN, CDR2 SYDVKM. The CDR3 contains 15 residues. Germline trimming cut 2 bases from V and 7 bases from J; bases unmatched to any gene: 9. Here the CDR3 reads CASSLEGTGSGEQYF. The CDR3 DNA follows: TGTGCCAGCAGTTTAGAGGGGACAGGGTCGGGTGAGCAGTACTTC.

The chain carries TRBV10-1 and TRBJ1-1, with 9 bases identical to TRBD1. CDR1 is WNHNN and CDR2 is SYGVQD in the germline V gene (reference sequence). The CDR3 length is 15 residues. The ends lost 6 bases at V and 4 bases at J; junction bases unmatched: 9. This CDR3 reads CASRENRGQSTEAFF. CDR3 nucleotides: TGCGCCAGCAGGGAAAACAGGGGGCAGAGCACTGAAGCTTTCTTT.

This chain links TRBV6-4 with TRBJ1-1; D ambiguous. The CDR3 is 13 amino acids. Between the trimmed V and J ends, which lost 0 bases and 4 bases, there was a span of 6 bases. Looked up from germline, CDR1 is MRHNA and CDR2 is SNTAGT. The CDR3 region is CASSDSGVTEAFF. The CDR3 DNA follows: TGTGCCAGCAGTGACTCGGGAGTCACTGAAGCTTTCTTT.

This clone appeared once. The chain combines TRBV6-1 with TRBJ2-7; 7 bases match TRBD1. Germline V lookup: CDR1 MNHNS, CDR2 SASEGT. Losses at the gene ends were 8 bases for V and 3 bases for J; bases not matched to a gene: 13. This CDR3 has 15 residues. The CDR3, as DNA: TGTGCCAGCGGGTCGAGACAGGGAAGTAACTACGAGCAGTACTTC. This encodes CASGSRQGSNYEQYF.

V gene TRBV7-9 combines with J gene TRBJ1-1; D ambiguous. This CDR3 comprises 13 residues. The germline CDR1 and CDR2 sequences are SEHNR and FQNEAQ (reference sequence). Deletions cut 5 bases from V and 0 bases from J, with 7 bases between. The CDR3 protein is CASSPFMNTEAFF. The CDR3 DNA sequence: TGTGCCAGCAGCCCCTTTATGAACACTGAAGCTTTCTTT. The whole variable domain, filled in from reference TRBV7-9 and TRBJ1-1, reads DTGVSQNPRHKITKRGQNVTFRCDPISEHNRLYWYRQTLGQGPEFLTYFQNEAQLEKSRLLSDRFSAERPKGSFSTLEIQRTEQGDSAMYLCASSPFMNTEAFFGQGTRLTVV.

This clone was found a few times. V gene TRBV5-1 combines with J gene TRBJ2-1, with TRBD2 matching 10 bases. This CDR3 spans 15 amino acids. CDR1 is SGHRS and CDR2 is YFSETQ in the germline V gene. V was pared by 4 bases and J by 4 bases, with 5 bases of the junction left unmatched. This CDR3 reads CASSLQRGGYNEQFF. The CDR3 region has the DNA TGCGCCAGCAGCCTTCAGCGGGGGGGATACAATGAGCAGTTCTTC.

In its sample, this clone was seen a few times. V is TRBV7-6 and J is TRBJ1-2, with a weak D call TRBD1 (6 bases). Germline CDR1 is SGHVS and CDR2 is FNYEAQ. CDR3 length: 18 residues. The V end was cut by 5 bases, the J end by 7 bases, with 29 bases between. CDR3 residues: CASSLLGGQVVLGRGYTF. CDR3 bases: TGTGCCAGCAGCCTCCTTGGGGGGCAGGTCGTGTTGGGCCGTGGCTACACCTTC.